The next 19 T cell receptor beta chains were all read from a single sample in a study of STAT3 mutations in large granular lymphocyte leukemia. The protocol was immunoSEQ multiplex PCR, while the TCRdb copy is restricted to in-frame clones and leaves out a portion. The profile shows some 3,500 clones, 74% of them singletons. The study, taken as a whole, reports: Every T-cell large granular lymphocyte leukemia patient had at least one immunodominant TCR beta clonotype.

What these receptors recognize is not known. The sequencing sample was made of peripheral blood mononuclear cells. The receptor set was obtained from a man between 60 and 75 years old with T-cell large granular lymphocyte leukemia. Some clones in this sample may be carry-over from other donors' samples.

V and J are TRBV13 and TRBJ2-7; TRBD1 matches 12 bases. This CDR3 is built from 14 residues. The J segment lost 7 bases and the V segment lost 5 bases, leaving 6 bases of the junction unmatched. The V gene's germline CDR1 is PRHDT and CDR2 FYEKMQ (reference sequence). The CDR3 DNA is TGTGCCAGCAGCGGTGGGACAGGGGGCGTAGAGCAGTACTTC. Residues: CASSGGTGGVEQYF.

V and J are TRBV4-3 and TRBJ2-7; D may be TRBD2 (5 bases). The V end was cut by 0 bases, the J end by 2 bases, with 17 bases between. CDR1 is LGHNA, CDR2 YSLEER, per germline. This CDR3 region has 17 residues. CDR3 DNA: TGCGCCAGCAGCCAAGATCTAGGCGGGCCCGTTACCTACGAGCAGTACTTC. It encodes CASSQDLGGPVTYEQYF.

This rearrangement joins TRBV29-1 to TRBJ2-5; D unresolved. The length of the CDR3 is 15 residues. Trimming removed 1 base from V and 7 bases from J, with 19 bases in between. CDR1 is SQVTM, CDR2 ANQGSEA, per germline. This CDR3 reads CSVEGQHNQLRTQYF. CDR3 nucleotide sequence: TGCAGCGTTGAAGGGCAGCATAATCAGCTTCGGACCCAGTACTTC. Full variable domain (rest looked up from reference TRBV29-1 and TRBJ2-5): SAVISQKPSRDICQRGTSLTIQCQVDSQVTMMFWYRQQPGQSLTLIATANQGSEATYESGFVIDKFPISRPNLTFSTLTVSNMSPEDSSIYLCSVEGQHNQLRTQYFGPGTRLLVL.

This chain joins TRBV7-9 and TRBJ2-1, with 10 bases matching TRBD2. The CDR3 is made up of 15 amino acids. Germline-derived CDR1 and CDR2 are SEHNR and FQNEAQ (reference sequence). The V and J ends lost 5 bases and 6 bases, in that order; junction bases with no gene match: 7. CDR3 amino acids: CASSSLAGDLNEQFF. The CDR3 DNA follows: TGTGCCAGCAGCAGCCTAGCGGGAGATCTCAATGAGCAGTTCTTC. The entire variable domain, with the rest obtained from reference TRBV7-9 and TRBJ2-1, is as follows: DTGVSQNPRHKITKRGQNVTFRCDPISEHNRLYWYRQTLGQGPEFLTYFQNEAQLEKSRLLSDRFSAERPKGSFSTLEIQRTEQGDSAMYLCASSSLAGDLNEQFFGPGTRLTVL.

This clone is a singleton in its sample. The chain is built from TRBV6-6 and TRBJ2-7, with a possible D match to TRBD2 (6 bases). The CDR3 is 14 residues long. Per germline, CDR1 MNHNY and CDR2 SVGAGI (reference sequence). Trimming removed 2 bases from V and 4 bases from J, with 12 bases in between. The CDR3 sequence is CASSYTGGEYEQYF. The CDR3 nucleotides are TGTGCCAGCAGTTACACTGGAGGGGAGTACGAGCAGTACTTC.

CDR3 coding DNA: TGTGCCAGCAGCTTAGCCAGGGCCTACAATGAGCAGTTCTTC. Its translation is CASSLARAYNEQFF. The chain uses TRBV7-2 and TRBJ2-1; tentative D call: TRBD1 (5 bases). Germline V gives CDR1 SGHTA, CDR2 FQGNSA. This CDR3 is built from 14 residues. V was trimmed by 0 bases and J by 2 bases, leaving 5 bases between them.

The chain links TRBV10-2 to TRBJ2-2; a possible D gene is TRBD2 (6 bases). The CDR3 runs 12 residues. Looked up from germline, CDR1 is WSHSY and CDR2 is SAAADI. V was trimmed by 8 bases and J by 6 bases, leaving 10 bases between them. Here the CDR3 DNA reads TGCGCCAGCGAGGAGGGTCCCGGGGAGCTGTTTTTT. Its translation is CASEEGPGELFF.

In this sample, this clone turned up a few times. The CDR3 nucleotides are TGTGCCAGCAGCGGACAGGGCCCCTTGGAGGGCTACACCTTC. This encodes CASSGQGPLEGYTF. The rearrangement uses TRBV14 and TRBJ1-2; 8 bases fit TRBD1. The CDR3 runs to 14 residues. V lost 5 bases and J lost 8; bases outside the gene matches: 10. Germline values: CDR1 SGHDN, CDR2 FVKESK.

This chain links TRBV30 with TRBJ2-7, with D uncertain. There are 13 residues in the CDR3. Deletions cut 4 bases from V and 2 bases from J, with 12 bases between. Germline V gene sequence: CDR1 GTSNPN, CDR2 SVGIG (reference sequence). CDR3 amino acids: CAWTPGRPYEQYF. CDR3 nucleotide sequence: TGTGCCTGGACCCCAGGCCGCCCCTACGAGCAGTACTTC.

There are a few counts of this clone. The V gene is TRBV7-9, the J gene TRBJ1-1; D gene ambiguous. V lost 6 bases to trimming and J lost 8 bases, with 16 bases between them. CDR1 SEHNR and CDR2 FQNEAQ come from the germline V gene (reference sequence). The CDR3 totals 13 residues. The CDR3 sequence is CASRPSGLSEAFF. DNA for the CDR3: TGTGCCAGCAGACCGTCTGGACTCTCAGAAGCTTTCTTT.

This clone appeared a few times. The chain is built from TRBV2 and TRBJ2-1, with D possibly being TRBD2 (5 bases). The V gene lost 5 bases and the J gene lost 5 bases, with 7 bases spanning the gap. Germline V gene lookup returns CDR1 SNHLY and CDR2 FYNNEI. The CDR3 extends over 12 amino acids. The CDR3 DNA sequence: TGTGCCAGCAGTTACGGGAACAATGAGCAGTTCTTC. This sequence encodes CASSYGNNEQFF.

This chain joins TRBV5-8 and TRBJ2-5, with unresolved D. The CDR3 has 12 amino acids. CDR1 SGHTS and CDR2 YDEGEE come from the germline V gene. Trimming left V 0 bases short and J 5 bases short, with 5 bases between. In DNA form, the CDR3 reads TGTGCCAGCAGCTTGGATCGTGAGACCCAGTACTTC. Translation: CASSLDRETQYF.

This chain joins TRBV5-5 and TRBJ1-2; unclear D gene. From germline, CDR1 is SGHKS and CDR2 YYEKEE (reference sequence). The germline V and J ends were trimmed by 1 base and 5 bases, with 12 bases remaining between them. The CDR3 is made up of 14 amino acids. CDR3 amino acids: CASSLSRDSYGYTF. The CDR3 DNA follows: TGTGCCAGCAGCTTGTCTCGGGATTCGTATGGCTACACCTTC.

This clone was counted once. This rearrangement joins TRBV6-1 to TRBJ1-3, with D hard to call. The germline V and J ends were trimmed by 1 base and 1 base, with 8 bases remaining between them. Germline lookup yields CDR1 MNHNS and CDR2 SASEGT. The CDR3 has 15 residues. The CDR3 DNA reads as TGTGCCAGCAGTGAAGTGGTGGGTTCTGGAAACACCATATATTTT. Translated, it gives CASSEVVGSGNTIYF.

The chain recombines TRBV29-1 with TRBJ2-3; D assignment may be TRBD1 or TRBD2 (5 bases each). The CDR3 totals 14 residues. With 7 bases removed from V and 6 bases from J, the gap between germline ends came to 20 bases. Germline CDR1 reads SQVTM; CDR2 reads ANQGSEA. CDR3 bases: TGCAGCGCCCTGGGTTCGGGGCTAGTTGATACGCAGTATTTT. Its protein is CSALGSGLVDTQYF.

The CDR3 is CASSDQETQYF. The CDR3 coding sequence is TGTGCCAGCTCAGACCAAGAGACCCAGTACTTC. The J gene is TRBJ2-5, the V gene TRBV18; D remains ambiguous. V dropped 5 bases and J dropped 0 bases, with 1 base sitting between them. In germline, CDR1 is KGHSH, CDR2 LQKENI. CDR3 length: 11 amino acids.

The V and J genes are TRBV5-4 and TRBJ1-1; D is unresolved. The CDR3 contains 14 residues. CDR1 SGHNT and CDR2 YYREEE come from the germline V gene (reference sequence). Trimming removed 4 bases at V and 1 base at J, with 11 bases between. The CDR3 is CASSLGRTNTEAFF. The CDR3 coding sequence is TGTGCCAGCAGCCTAGGACGGACGAACACTGAAGCTTTCTTT. The entire variable domain, with the rest obtained from reference TRBV5-4 and TRBJ1-1, is as follows: ETGVTQSPTHLIKTRGQQVTLRCSSQSGHNTVSWYQQALGQGPQFIFQYYREEENGRGNFPPRFSGLQFPNYSSELNVNALELDDSALYLCASSLGRTNTEAFFGQGTRLTVV.

This sequence joins TRBV30 and TRBJ2-3; TRBD2 matches at 8 bases. Unmatched junction bases numbered 6, after V lost 7 bases and J lost 0 bases. Per germline, CDR1 GTSNPN and CDR2 SVGIG (reference sequence). The CDR3 consists of 14 residues. The CDR3 DNA sequence: TGTGCCTCCGATAGCGGGACTAGCACAGATACGCAGTATTTT. It codes for CASDSGTSTDTQYF.

The chain combines TRBV29-1 with TRBJ2-7; 12 bases agree with TRBD1. Germline V gene data show CDR1 as SQVTM and CDR2 as ANQGSEA. J lost 5 bases, V lost 6 bases, and 11 bases had no gene match. CDR3 length: 15 residues. The CDR3 region is CSVCMGQGAGDEQYF. The CDR3 bases are TGCAGCGTCTGCATGGGACAGGGGGCGGGTGACGAGCAGTACTTC.